This T cell receptor (beta chain) was retrieved from a study of blood T cell repertoires in COVID-19. This CDR3 is built from 13 residues. V shed 4 bases and J shed 6 bases, with 7 bases lying between them. CDR1 and CDR2 (germline): MDHEN, SYDVKM. Seattle's cohort entered during active infection and was followed longitudinally. Some clones are missing from TCRdb's copy, which holds only in-frame ones; the method was immunoSEQ multiplex PCR. This table has roughly 410,000 clones, over 75% appearing once. Sample: peripheral blood. The chain employs TRBV28 and TRBJ1-6, with unresolved D. The clonotype was recovered from a woman aged 60-75 years with COVID-19, enrolled during active disease. The CDR3 sequence is CASSSPSNSPLHF. CDR3 sequence (DNA): TGTGCCAGCAGTTCTCCGAGTAATTCACCCCTCCACTTT.